A selection of T cell receptor beta chains follows, all from one sample in a study of shared clonotypes between healthy human individuals. This table comes from immunoSEQ multiplex PCR, and its TCRdb copy is limited to in-frame clones, with some not included. The sample carries some 500,000 clones, 96% recorded once. Material: naive CD4+ T cells sorted from blood. These receptors originate from a woman aged 25-40 years in good health. Each CDR3 is given with its conserved first and last residue. The D gene is left open where the match is weak. A row's size may be missing; if present it is once, few, many or a size class.

-,-,TRBJ2-7,TRBV4-2,CASSQSQDKHAYEQYF,TGTGCCAGCAGCCAGTCCCAGGACAAGCACGCCTACGAGCAGTACTTC
TRBD2,-,TRBJ2-7,TRBV7-9,CASSPFGTSGTYEQYF,TGTGCCAGCAGCCCCTTCGGTACTAGCGGGACCTACGAGCAGTACTTC
TRBD2,-,TRBJ2-7,TRBV2,CASSGGVGLAGLEQYF,TGTGCCAGCAGTGGGGGGGTTGGTCTAGCGGGCCTCGAGCAGTACTTC
TRBD1,few,TRBJ1-2,TRBV25-1,CASSRTGTGPYGYTF,TGTGCCTCCTCAAGGACCGGGACAGGGCCTTATGGCTACACCTTC
TRBD1,once,TRBJ1-1,TRBV5-1,CASSTGGDSLNTEAFF,TGCGCCAGCAGCACGGGAGGGGACAGTCTGAACACTGAAGCTTTCTTT
TRBD1,-,TRBJ1-1,TRBV5-4,CASSGDRVNTEAFF,TGTGCCAGCAGCGGGGACAGGGTTAACACTGAAGCTTTCTTT
TRBD2,-,TRBJ2-1,TRBV27,CASSSSSGIPYTYNEQFF,TGTGCCAGCAGTTCCTCTAGCGGAATCCCGTACACCTACAATGAGCAGTTCTTC
-,-,TRBJ2-1,TRBV13,CASSLFSGTGDEQFF,TGTGCCAGCAGCTTATTTTCTGGGACTGGGGATGAGCAGTTCTTC
-,-,TRBJ2-7,TRBV18,CASSPSGNYEQYF,TGTGCCAGCTCACCGTCCGGGAATTACGAGCAGTACTTC
-,-,TRBJ2-7,TRBV11-2,CASSLDQRGYEQYF,TGTGCCAGCAGCTTAGACCAAAGAGGGTACGAGCAGTACTTC
-,-,TRBJ2-6,TRBV19,CASSGTGHYSGANVLTF,TGTGCCAGTAGTGGAACGGGACACTACTCTGGGGCCAACGTCCTGACTTTC
-,-,TRBJ1-5,TRBV28,CASSLALSGRQPQHF,TGTGCCAGCAGCTTGGCTCTGTCTGGGCGTCAGCCCCAGCATTTT
TRBD2,-,TRBJ2-1,TRBV5-5,CASSPILAGGAYPSYNEQFF,TGTGCCAGCAGCCCGATTTTGGCGGGAGGTGCATACCCCTCCTACAATGAGCAGTTCTTC
TRBD1,-,TRBJ2-1,TRBV7-9,CASSLTAGGAYNEQFF,TGTGCCAGCAGCTTAACAGCAGGGGGCGCATACAATGAGCAGTTCTTC
-,-,TRBJ2-5,TRBV25-1,CASSDGIVGTQYF,TGTGCCAGCAGTGACGGGATTGTGGGGACCCAGTACTTC
-,-,TRBJ2-7,TRBV19,CASSGAAYEQYF,TGTGCCAGTAGTGGGGCAGCCTACGAGCAGTACTTC
TRBD2,-,TRBJ2-1,TRBV11-3,CASSSYIGGSDEQFF,TGTGCCAGCAGCTCCTATATCGGGGGGAGCGATGAGCAGTTCTTC
-,-,TRBJ1-1,TRBV5-1,CASSLGENTEAFF,TGCGCCAGCAGCTTGGGGGAGAACACTGAAGCTTTCTTT
-,-,TRBJ1-2,TRBV19,CASSITINPGVKGYTF,TGTGCCAGTAGTATTACGATAAACCCAGGGGTGAAGGGCTACACCTTC
-,-,TRBJ2-1,TRBV10-3,CAISGETEQFF,TGTGCCATCAGTGGGGAGACTGAGCAGTTCTTC
-,-,TRBJ2-7,TRBV5-1,CASSLPSAASYEQYF,TGCGCCAGCAGCTTGCCTAGCGCGGCATCCTACGAGCAGTACTTC
-,-,TRBJ2-7,TRBV5-1,CASSLVSGATYEQYF,TGCGCCAGCAGCTTGGTGTCGGGAGCGACCTACGAGCAGTACTTC
-,-,TRBJ2-1,TRBV19,CASSRGSRAYNEQFF,TGTGCCAGTAGTCGTGGGAGCAGAGCCTACAATGAGCAGTTCTTC
-,-,TRBJ1-5,TRBV19,CASSNSFGRNQPQHF,TGTGCCAGTAGTAACTCTTTCGGCAGAAATCAGCCCCAGCATTTT
TRBD1,-,TRBJ1-1,TRBV28,CASRGQLNTEAFF,TGTGCCAGCAGGGGACAGTTGAACACTGAAGCTTTCTTT
TRBD2,-,TRBJ2-3,TRBV5-1,CASSLAVAGGPDTQYF,TGCGCCAGCAGCTTGGCCGTGGCGGGAGGGCCAGATACGCAGTATTTT
TRBD1,-,TRBJ1-2,TRBV28,CASRSPGTGSRGYTF,TGTGCCAGCAGAAGTCCTGGGACAGGGAGTCGTGGCTACACCTTC
TRBD1,-,TRBJ1-2,TRBV9,CASSVGTGGNYGYTF,TGTGCCAGCAGCGTTGGGACAGGGGGAAACTATGGCTACACCTTC
-,-,TRBJ1-3,TRBV28,CASTPGALGNTIYF,TGTGCCAGCACCCCAGGGGCCTTAGGAAACACCATATATTTT
-,-,TRBJ1-5,TRBV30,CAWSVGINQPQHF,TGTGCCTGGAGTGTGGGGATTAATCAGCCCCAGCATTTT
TRBD1,-,TRBJ1-6,TRBV6-6,CASTPTGANNSPLHF,TGTGCCAGCACCCCGACAGGGGCGAATAATTCACCCCTCCACTTT
-,-,TRBJ2-1,TRBV20-1,CSAVLADKQFF,TGCAGTGCCGTTTTGGCGGATAAGCAGTTCTTC
-,-,TRBJ2-4,TRBV27,CASSLSGSLAKNIQYF,TGTGCCAGCAGTTTATCGGGCAGTTTAGCCAAAAACATTCAGTACTTC
-,-,TRBJ1-1,TRBV6-5,CAIKGVHTEAFF,TGTGCCATAAAGGGCGTGCACACTGAAGCTTTCTTT
TRBD1,-,TRBJ2-7,TRBV28,CASSENKIGQGYEQYF,TGTGCCAGCAGTGAAAACAAGATTGGACAGGGTTACGAGCAGTACTTC
-,-,TRBJ2-5,TRBV28,CASRRAQETQYF,TGTGCCAGCAGGCGGGCGCAAGAGACCCAGTACTTC
TRBD1,-,TRBJ2-1,TRBV18,CASSPPNDRGYNEQFF,TGTGCCAGCTCACCCCCAAATGACAGGGGTTACAATGAGCAGTTCTTC
-,-,TRBJ1-3,TRBV6-5,CASSPLRPTGNTIYF,TGTGCCAGCAGTCCCCTTCGGCCCACTGGAAACACCATATATTTT
TRBD2,-,TRBJ2-3,TRBV7-8,CASSLARIAGEADTQYF,TGTGCCAGCAGCTTAGCGCGGATAGCGGGAGAAGCAGATACGCAGTATTTT
-,-,TRBJ2-7,TRBV11-3,CASASGDGEQYF,TGTGCCAGCGCTTCCGGGGATGGCGAGCAGTACTTC
TRBD1,-,TRBJ2-7,TRBV7-2,CASSSWDRVNGEQYF,TGTGCCAGCAGCTCATGGGACAGGGTAAATGGGGAGCAGTACTTC
-,-,TRBJ1-6,TRBV28,CASSRGTVNSPLHF,TGTGCCAGCAGTAGGGGGACGGTGAATTCACCCCTCCACTTT
-,-,TRBJ1-1,TRBV27,CASSWGSLMNTEAFF,TGTGCCAGCAGTTGGGGGTCTCTCATGAACACTGAAGCTTTCTTT
-,-,TRBJ2-1,TRBV19,CASRRGASPTYNEQFF,TGTGCCAGTAGGCGAGGGGCCAGCCCTACCTACAATGAGCAGTTCTTC